This T cell receptor beta chain comes out of a study of early T cells in non-severe SARS-CoV-2 infection. Broader study findings: Matching with VDJdb favored anti-spike CD8 responses (missing private and CD4 specificities).

This clonotype was found many times. Its target is unknown. CDR3 length: 18 residues. CDR1 KGHSH and CDR2 LQKENI come from the germline V gene. Germline trimming cut 5 bases from V and 6 bases from J; bases unmatched to any gene: 16. TCRdb recomputed calls from the 5' RACE reads with MiXCR, one row per CDR3 protein. Among about 56,000 distinct CDR3 sequences listed, over 9.5% were seen once. V gene TRBV18 combines with J gene TRBJ2-1, with 10 bases matching TRBD1. This TCR was sampled from an adult who was a healthcare worker with PCR-confirmed SARS-CoV-2 infection or an uninfected control (not recorded which). The sequenced sample was whole blood. The CDR3 region has the DNA TGTGCCAGCTCAGCGATTGGAGGACAGGGGGATTTAGGCAATGAGCAGTTCTTC. Translating gives CASSAIGGQGDLGNEQFF.